The entry below gives a single T cell receptor (beta chain) sequence along with its context. Clones were read by immunoSEQ multiplex PCR, and TCRdb kept only the in-frame ones, dropping some. The repertoire has fewer than 250,000 clones, about 83% of them found once; the top ten carry around 1.9%. This record comes from a study of blood T cell repertoires in COVID-19. CDR3 length: 18 residues. The V and J ends lost 3 bases and 2 bases, in that order; junction bases with no gene match: 13. Per germline, CDR1 MDHEN and CDR2 SYDVKM. This receptor was obtained from a woman aged 45-65 years who had recovered from COVID-19. The specimen sequenced was PBMCs or T cells enriched from blood (not recorded which). The chain carries TRBV28 and TRBJ1-5; 7 bases map to TRBD1. This CDR3 is CASSLIIRGLQGNQPQHF. For the CDR3, the DNA is TGTGCCAGCAGTTTGATCATAAGGGGGCTGCAAGGCAATCAGCCCCAGCATTTT.